These T cell receptor beta chains were read from a single sample in a study of cytomegalovirus exposure and HLA in healthy donors. The table came from immunoSEQ multiplex PCR; TCRdb's copy has only in-frame clones and leaves some out. Of 130,000 or so clones listed, 77% were seen once; the top ten hold 0.94%. The material sequenced was PBMCs. Every receptor here comes from a woman aged 55 to 70 in good health and CMV-seronegative. Each CDR3 is given with its conserved first and last residue. The D gene is left open where the match is weak. The size field is filled for only some rows; it gives once, few, many or a size class.

20	TRBV7-3	NA	TRBD1	TRBJ2-7	TGTGCCAGCAGCTCAAAGGCAAGGACAGGGGAGGCCATTAGGTCCTACGAGCAGTACTTC	CASSSKARTGEAIRSYEQYF
14	TRBV6-1	NA	NA	TRBJ1-5	TGTGCCAGCAGTGAAGCGACAGCAAATCAGCCCCAGCATTTT	CASSEATANQPQHF
12	TRBV28	NA	NA	TRBJ1-2	TGTGCCAGCTCCGACAGAAAGTATGGCTACACCTTC	CASSDRKYGYTF
17	TRBV2	once	TRBD1	TRBJ2-1	TGTGCCAGCAGCGCCGAGGGACAGCGGAGCTCCTACAATGAGCAGTTCTTC	CASSAEGQRSSYNEQFF
15	TRBV6-1	few	TRBD2	TRBJ2-7	TGTGCCAGCAGGGCACTTAGCGGGGGGATGCACGAGCAGTACTTC	CASRALSGGMHEQYF
14	TRBV28	NA	NA	TRBJ1-2	TGTGCCAGCAGTCCCGGGGGGCAAGACTATGGCTACACCTTC	CASSPGGQDYGYTF
15	TRBV28	NA	TRBD1	TRBJ1-3	TGTGCCAGCAGTTCCCCGACAGGGTGGGGAGACACCATATATTTT	CASSSPTGWGDTIYF
12	TRBV11-2	NA	NA	TRBJ2-7	TGTGCCAGCAGCTTACAGGGATACGAGCAGTACTTC	CASSLQGYEQYF
16	TRBV5-1	NA	NA	TRBJ2-3	TGCGCCAGCAGCTTGGTACGGCAGGGAGGTGAAGTACCGCAGTATTTT	CASSLVRQGGEVPQYF
12	TRBV19	NA	TRBD1	TRBJ2-7	TGTGCCAGTAGTGTCAGGGGGTACGAGCAGTACTTC	CASSVRGYEQYF
15	TRBV19	NA	NA	TRBJ1-2	TGTGCCAGTAGTATAGACGGACTTACTAACTATGGCTACACCTTC	CASSIDGLTNYGYTF
14	TRBV2	once	NA	TRBJ1-5	TGTGCCAGCAACTCCAGGGAGGGAAATCAGCCCCAGCATTTT	CASNSREGNQPQHF
18	TRBV21-1	NA	NA	TRBJ2-1	TGTGCCAGCAGCAAAGGGGCTAGCGGCCCGAGCTCCTACAATGAGCAGTTCTTC	CASSKGASGPSSYNEQFF
17	TRBV28	NA	NA	TRBJ1-6	TGTGCCAGCAGTAGCGGTTGGATCAGGGGATATAATTCACCCCTCCACTTT	CASSSGWIRGYNSPLHF
13	TRBV7-9	NA	NA	TRBJ1-1	TGTGCCAGCAGCTTTGGCAGGGTTGCTGAAGCTTTCTTT	CASSFGRVAEAFF
14	TRBV4-1	NA	TRBD1	TRBJ1-1	TGCGCCAGCAGCCAGCCGGGACAGGGACGAGAAGCTTTCTTT	CASSQPGQGREAFF
14	TRBV9	NA	NA	TRBJ1-5	TGTGCCAGCAGCGTAGGGGACACCGCTCAGCCCCAGCATTTT	CASSVGDTAQPQHF
16	TRBV19	NA	NA	TRBJ1-2	TGTGCCAGTAGTGGCCGTGGGGGGGATAGGAACTATGGCTACACCTTC	CASSGRGGDRNYGYTF
12	TRBV28	NA	TRBD1	TRBJ1-2	TGTGCCAGCAGCTGGACAGGGATCGGCTACACCTTC	CASSWTGIGYTF
15	TRBV7-6	NA	NA	TRBJ1-1	TGTGCCAGCAGCTTAGCTGGGGGGGCGCCGTCTGAAGCTTTCTTT	CASSLAGGAPSEAFF
13	TRBV30	NA	NA	TRBJ1-4	TGTGCCTTCAACCGAGCAACTAATGAAAAACTGTTTTTT	CAFNRATNEKLFF
14	TRBV15	NA	NA	TRBJ2-5	TGTGCCACCAGCAGAGATAGGGGTGAAGAGACCCAGTACTTC	CATSRDRGEETQYF
15	TRBV7-7	NA	NA	TRBJ2-3	TGTGCTAGCAGCTACCGGGACATCCTCACAGATACGCAGTATTTT	CASSYRDILTDTQYF
15	TRBV9	NA	NA	TRBJ1-3	TGTGCCAGCAGCGTAGCGGGTTCTCGTGGAAACACCATATATTTT	CASSVAGSRGNTIYF
15	TRBV5-1	NA	TRBD1	TRBJ2-4	TGCGCCAGCAGCCCGGACAGGGTGGGCGAAAACATTCAGTACTTC	CASSPDRVGENIQYF
16	TRBV7-6	NA	NA	TRBJ1-5	TGTGCCAGCAGCTTAGGGGGCCCCAATTCCGCTCAGCCCCAGCATTTT	CASSLGGPNSAQPQHF
11	TRBV28	NA	TRBD1	TRBJ1-2	TGTGCCAGCCAGGGGGCTAGGGGCTACACCTTC	CASQGARGYTF
16	TRBV28	NA	NA	TRBJ2-1	TGTGCCAGCAGGGTAGGGGGGGCAGGTCGGTACAATGAGCAGTTCTTC	CASRVGGAGRYNEQFF
15	TRBV5-1	NA	NA	TRBJ1-1	TGCGCCAGCAGCCCGGGGGGGAGCTCGAACACTGAAGCTTTCTTT	CASSPGGSSNTEAFF
14	TRBV6-5	NA	NA	TRBJ1-6	TGTGCCAGCACGACAGGACCGTATAATTCACCCCTCCACTTT	CASTTGPYNSPLHF
15	TRBV6-5	NA	TRBD1	TRBJ1-3	TGTGCCAGCAGGTTGGGACAGGGGAATGGAAACACCATATATTTT	CASRLGQGNGNTIYF
14	TRBV5-1	NA	TRBD1	TRBJ1-3	TGCGCCAGCAGCTCCTGGACAGGGGGAAACACCATATATTTT	CASSSWTGGNTIYF
14	TRBV5-4	NA	NA	TRBJ1-5	TGTGCCAGCAGCTTGGCAGGAAGCAATCAGCCCCAGCATTTT	CASSLAGSNQPQHF
14	TRBV6-5	NA	TRBD1	TRBJ1-4	TGTGCCAGCAGTCCCGACAGGGGAAGCGAAAAACTGTTTTTT	CASSPDRGSEKLFF
15	TRBV4-2	NA	NA	TRBJ2-2	TGTGCCAGCAGCCACCCGGGACAGAACACCGGGGAGCTGTTTTTT	CASSHPGQNTGELFF
14	TRBV27	NA	NA	TRBJ2-6	TGTGCCAGCCGTTTTCACTCTGGGGCCAACGTCCTGACTTTC	CASRFHSGANVLTF
14	TRBV5-1	NA	NA	TRBJ1-4	TGCGCCAGCAGCTTTGGAGCAACTAATGAAAAACTGTTTTTT	CASSFGATNEKLFF
15	TRBV2	NA	TRBD1	TRBJ2-7	TGTGCCAGCAGGGGGGACAGGGGATTTTCCTACGAGCAGTACTTC	CASRGDRGFSYEQYF
15	TRBV19	NA	TRBD2	TRBJ2-7	TGTGCCAGTAGTATAGGGAGCGGGATCGGAGGGGAGCAGTACTTC	CASSIGSGIGGEQYF
15	TRBV19	NA	NA	TRBJ1-1	TGTGCCAGTAGTGAGTACAGGGTTGGGGACACTGAAGCTTTCTTT	CASSEYRVGDTEAFF
15	TRBV6-1	NA	TRBD1	TRBJ1-6	TGTGCCAGCAGTAGACAGGGGGCCTCGGATTCACCCCTCCACTTT	CASSRQGASDSPLHF
15	TRBV6-1	NA	NA	TRBJ1-2	TGTGCCAGCCTATCTGCGGGACTGGGATCCTCGGGCTACACCTTC	CASLSAGLGSSGYTF
14	TRBV5-1	NA	NA	TRBJ1-2	TGCGCCAGCAGCTGGGGGGGGACGGTGGAAGGCTACACCTTC	CASSWGGTVEGYTF
16	TRBV5-1	NA	NA	TRBJ1-6	TGCGCCAGCAGCGTAACAGGGAACTACTATAATTCACCCCTCCACTTT	CASSVTGNYYNSPLHF
16	TRBV9	NA	TRBD1	TRBJ2-3	TGTGCCAGCAGCGACTCCGGGGACAGGGGCACAGATACGCAGTATTTT	CASSDSGDRGTDTQYF
17	TRBV2	NA	TRBD2	TRBJ2-1	TGTGCCAGCAGTGAACCCCTCCCGGGACTAGGGGGCAATGAGCAGTTCTTC	CASSEPLPGLGGNEQFF
14	TRBV19	few	NA	TRBJ2-6	TGTGCCAGTAAGCAGGTCTCTGGGGCCAACGTCCTGACTTTC	CASKQVSGANVLTF
15	TRBV15	NA	NA	TRBJ2-1	TGTGCCACCAGCATCGCCCAGGGCTCCTACAATGAGCAGTTCTTC	CATSIAQGSYNEQFF
13	TRBV18	NA	NA	TRBJ2-7	TGTGCCAGCTCACAGGACGGAGGAGGCGAGCAGTACTTC	CASSQDGGGEQYF
16	TRBV7-3	NA	TRBD2	TRBJ2-3	TGTGCCAGCAGCGAAATAGCGGGAGGGTCGACAGATACGCAGTATTTT	CASSEIAGGSTDTQYF
15	TRBV11-3	NA	TRBD2	TRBJ2-3	TGTGCCAGCAGCCAGGACGGGGGGGCCGGAGATACGCAGTATTTT	CASSQDGGAGDTQYF
17	TRBV5-6	NA	TRBD2	TRBJ2-7	TGTGCCAGCAGCATGGGACTAGCGGGTATGAGCTCCTACGAGCAGTACTTC	CASSMGLAGMSSYEQYF
14	TRBV28	NA	NA	TRBJ1-5	TGTGCCAGCAGTTTAGTAGGGGTCAATCAGCCCCAGCATTTT	CASSLVGVNQPQHF